The 21 T cell receptor beta chains listed next were all sequenced from one sample in a study of human T cells and chemical hapten exposure. TCRdb re-called the RACE reads through MiXCR, storing one row per CDR3 protein. The sample contains around 130,000 distinct CDR3 sequences, approximately 9% of which appear only once. Time point of the sample: healthy volunteer bleed at 2 weeks. Total RNA was extracted from unfractionated whole blood. The sequencing sample was made of whole blood. The receptor source for this set is a male donor in good health. Some clones in this sample may be carry-over from other donors' samples.

This clonotype was counted ten times or more. The J gene is TRBJ2-1, the V gene TRBV5-1; no definite D call. CDR1 is SGHRS, CDR2 YFSETQ, per germline. V lost 5 bases and J 0 bases, leaving 15 bases between the germline ends. The CDR3 is made up of 16 amino acids. The CDR3 loop is CASRPGLSSSYNEQFF. Written as DNA, the CDR3 is TGCGCCAGCAGGCCGGGTCTCTCAAGCTCCTACAATGAGCAGTTCTTC.

This rearrangement joins TRBV4-1 to TRBJ1-6, with D possibly matching TRBD1 (5 bases). Trimming shortened V by 6 bases and J by 9 bases, and 15 bases separated the two germline ends. Germline values: CDR1 MGHRA, CDR2 YSYEKL. The CDR3 runs 14 residues. The CDR3: CASRQRGGTSPLHF. CDR3 DNA: TGCGCCAGCAGGCAGCGGGGGGGAACTTCACCCCTCCACTTT.

J is TRBJ2-5 and V is TRBV20-1, with D perhaps assigned TRBD1 or TRBD2 (5 bases each). The CDR3 loop spans 14 amino acids. V was pared by 4 bases and J by 2 bases, with 14 bases between. Germline lookup yields CDR1 DFQATT and CDR2 SNEGSKA (reference sequence). The CDR3 sequence is CSANRDGSQETQYF. In DNA, the CDR3 is TGCAGTGCTAACCGGGACGGGTCACAAGAGACCCAGTACTTC.

V gene TRBV6-4 combines with J gene TRBJ2-3, with D possibly being TRBD1 (5 bases). The V and J ends lost 2 bases and 3 bases respectively, with 21 bases between them. Germline V gene sequence: CDR1 MRHNA, CDR2 SNTAGT. The CDR3 consists of 18 residues. DNA for the CDR3: TGTGCCAGCAGTGACGACGCAGGTAGGGGCAGCCTAACAGATACGCAGTATTTT. Translated, it gives CASSDDAGRGSLTDTQYF.

In this sample, this clonotype turned up many times. The chain is built from TRBV4-3 and TRBJ2-5; either TRBD1 or TRBD2 may supply D (6 bases each). With 0 bases removed from V and 5 bases from J, the gap between germline ends came to 16 bases. CDR3 length: 16 residues. Germline values: CDR1 LGHNA, CDR2 YSLEER. The CDR3 sequence is CASSQDHFGGWETQYF. DNA of the CDR3: TGCGCCAGCAGCCAAGATCACTTCGGGGGCTGGGAGACCCAGTACTTC.

There are a few counts of this clonotype. The chain couples TRBV5-1 to TRBJ2-1; D perhaps matches TRBD2 (5 bases). CDR1 is SGHRS and CDR2 is YFSETQ in the germline V gene. V lost 0 bases and J 6 bases, leaving 16 bases between the germline ends. The CDR3 runs 16 residues. CDR3 loop: CASSLVSSSSPNEQFF. The CDR3 DNA follows: TGCGCCAGCAGCTTGGTTTCCTCTAGCTCACCCAATGAGCAGTTCTTC. Variable domain in full (rest from reference TRBV5-1 and TRBJ2-1): KAGVTQTPRYLIKTRGQQVTLSCSPISGHRSVSWYQQTPGQGLQFLFEYFSETQRNKGNFPGRFSGRQFSNSRSEMNVSTLELGDSALYLCASSLVSSSSPNEQFFGPGTRLTVL.

This clonotype was counted ten times or more. This chain connects TRBV29-1 to TRBJ1-1; no reliable D call. CDR1 SQVTM and CDR2 ANQGSEA come from the germline V gene. V gave up 3 bases and J gave up 2 bases, with 4 bases separating them. The CDR3 loop spans 11 amino acids. The CDR3 sequence: CSVDGNTEAFF. In DNA, the CDR3 is TGCAGCGTTGACGGCAACACTGAAGCTTTCTTT.

This sequence joins TRBV18 and TRBJ2-4, with 7 bases matching TRBD2. V was pared by 0 bases and J by 3 bases, with 2 bases of the junction left unmatched. CDR1 and CDR2 from the germline V gene are KGHSH and LQKENI. The CDR3 is 15 amino acids. CDR3 in amino acids: CASSPPGGVKNIQYF. CDR3 bases: TGTGCCAGCTCACCACCGGGAGGGGTCAAAAACATTCAGTACTTC.

CDR3 protein: CASTTVFAGANVLTF. The DNA for the CDR3 is TGCGCCAGTACGACGGTGTTTGCGGGGGCCAACGTCCTGACTTTC. The chain links TRBV5-1 to TRBJ2-6; D gene unclear. The germline gives CDR1 SGHRS, CDR2 YFSETQ. CDR3 length: 15 amino acids. V was trimmed by 8 bases and J by 4 bases, leaving 16 bases between them.

This clonotype is a singleton in its sample. The chain has TRBV27 and TRBJ2-5; 7 nucleotides match TRBD1. J was trimmed by 0 bases and V by 5 bases; bases with no gene match: 12. This CDR3 has 17 amino acids. Germline V lookup: CDR1 MNHEY, CDR2 SMNVEV (reference sequence). The CDR3 DNA reads TGTGCCAGCAGTCTCCGAGGGGGCAGGGGGTACCAAGAGACCCAGTACTTC. It translates to CASSLRGGRGYQETQYF.

The sample holds a few counts of this clonotype. The chain has TRBV2 and TRBJ1-1, with a weak D call TRBD1 (6 bases). Germline CDR1 reads SNHLY; CDR2 reads FYNNEI. The CDR3 runs to 15 residues. V was cut by 8 bases and J by 1 base, with 17 bases left in between. CDR3 coding DNA: TGTGCCAGCGGGACTCCTTGGGGGGCGAACACTGAAGCTTTCTTT. Translating it yields CASGTPWGANTEAFF.

The genes are TRBV6-1 and TRBJ2-7; D uncertain. The CDR3 has 12 residues. V lost 6 bases and J 4 bases, leaving 10 bases between the germline ends. CDR1 MNHNS and CDR2 SASEGT come from the germline V gene. The CDR3 nucleotides read TGTGCCAGCAGAAAACCCATATACGAGCAGTACTTC. Translated, it gives CASRKPIYEQYF.

This clonotype has a handful of counts. The chain recombines TRBV27 with TRBJ2-2; 10 bases are shared with TRBD1. Germline V CDR1 and CDR2: MNHEY, SMNVEV (reference sequence). V trimming: 5 bases; J trimming: 4 bases; junction bases outside the gene matches: 4. The CDR3 spans 15 residues. The CDR3 here is CASSLRDRGTGELFF. DNA of the CDR3: TGTGCCAGCAGTCTCCGGGACAGGGGCACCGGGGAGCTGTTTTTT.

This chain uses TRBV9 with TRBJ2-7, with 8 nucleotides matching TRBD1. V trimming: 4 bases; J trimming: 0 bases; junction bases outside the gene matches: 6. There are 15 residues in the CDR3. From germline, CDR1 is SGDLS and CDR2 YYNGEE. The CDR3 reads CASSLTTGVSYEQYF. DNA of the CDR3: TGTGCCAGCAGCCTCACGACAGGGGTCTCCTACGAGCAGTACTTC.

This clonotype was recorded a few times. The chain employs TRBV6-5 and TRBJ2-2, with D possibly being TRBD2 (5 bases). CDR1 is MNHEY and CDR2 is SVGAGI in the germline V gene. The CDR3 contains 15 residues. V lost 6 bases, J lost 1 base, and 12 bases lay in between. CDR3 residues: CASSRQDLNTGELFF. CDR3 nucleotide sequence: TGTGCCAGCAGCCGGCAGGACTTGAACACCGGGGAGCTGTTTTTT.

The chain combines TRBV9 with TRBJ2-1; TRBD2 matches at 7 bases. Per the germline V gene, CDR1 is SGDLS and CDR2 is YYNGEE. CDR3 length equals 15 residues. V gave up 2 bases and J gave up 5 bases; unmatched junction bases: 7. The CDR3 protein is CASSVTYRGDNEQFF. As DNA, the CDR3 is TGTGCCAGCAGCGTTACATACCGGGGGGACAATGAGCAGTTCTTC.

In this sample, this clonotype turned up a few times. The V and J genes are TRBV12-3 or TRBV12-4 and TRBJ2-7, with 8 bases fitting TRBD2. CDR3 length: 16 amino acids. Trimming at V came to 2 bases and at J to 2 bases, leaving 8 bases not matched to a gene. The CDR3 loop reads CASSLRGGGQAYEQYF. CDR3 nucleotide sequence: TGTGCCAGCAGTTTACGGGGGGGGGGACAAGCCTACGAGCAGTACTTC.

This clonotype was recorded at least ten times. Sequence at one end of the junction differs from germline and may be a read error. The chain carries TRBV5-1 and TRBJ2-1, with D unclear. Germline loops: CDR1 SGHRS, CDR2 YFSETQ. The CDR3 totals 15 residues. CDR3 sequence: CASSAPYSSHNEQFF. CDR3 sequence (DNA): TGCGCCAGCAGCGCACCTTATAGCTCCCACAATGAGCAGTTCTTC.

This clonotype turned up a few times. This sequence joins TRBV6-1 and TRBJ2-3; TRBD1 is a possible D gene (5 bases). V lost 4 bases and J lost 9, with 20 bases in between. In germline, CDR1 is MNHNS, CDR2 SASEGT. CDR3 length: 15 amino acids. The CDR3 spells CASSARSGIQITQYF. The CDR3 bases are TGTGCCAGCAGTGCAAGGTCAGGGATACAGATAACGCAGTATTTT.

This clonotype has a count of ten or more. This chain uses TRBV7-9 with TRBJ1-5; 7 bases agree with TRBD1. V lost 2 bases to trimming and J lost 0 bases; unmatched junction nucleotides: 1. Germline values: CDR1 SEHNR, CDR2 FQNEAQ (reference sequence). The CDR3 length is 15 residues. The CDR3 region is CASSLQGDSNQPQHF. CDR3 nucleotides: TGTGCCAGCAGCTTACAGGGGGATAGCAATCAGCCCCAGCATTTT.

This clonotype turned up a few times. The CDR3 DNA is TGTGCCAGCAGCCAAGGGGTGGGCACTGAAGCTTTCTTT. It yields the protein CASSQGVGTEAFF. The chain couples TRBV3-1 to TRBJ1-1; D unresolved. Trimming stripped 1 base from V and 4 bases from J, with 7 bases between. The germline V gene has CDR1 LGHDT and CDR2 YNNKEL (reference sequence). The CDR3 consists of 13 residues. The full variable domain, in which reference TRBV3-1 and TRBJ1-1 provide the parts outside the CDR3, is DTAVSQTPKYLVTQMGNDKSIKCEQNLGHDTMYWYKQDSKKFLKIMFSYNNKELIINETVPNRFSPKSPDKAHLNLHINSLELGDSAVYFCASSQGVGTEAFFGQGTRLTVV.